These 7 T cell receptor beta chains share one sample of origin, sequenced in a study of T cells after yellow fever vaccination. TCRdb reprocessed the 5' RACE reads via MiXCR and lists one record per CDR3 protein. The sample carries around 50,000 distinct CDR3 sequences, about 6.3% recorded once. This sample comprised PBMCs, either bulk or a sorted T-cell subset (CD4+, CD8+, memory, or dextramer-sorted; not recorded which), obtained 45 days after the yellow fever booster vaccination. The receptors were sampled from a man aged 25 to 45 who received the YFV17D yellow fever vaccine.

At least ten counts were recorded for this clonotype. The V gene is TRBV4-3, the J gene TRBJ2-3; D gene unclear. V lost 1 base, J lost 5 bases, and 10 bases lay in between. The CDR3 has 14 amino acids. In germline, CDR1 is LGHNA, CDR2 YSLEER. CDR3 amino acids: CASSQGALRDTQYF. DNA for the CDR3: TGCGCCAGCAGCCAAGGCGCCCTAAGAGATACGCAGTATTTT.

This clonotype was counted a single time. V is TRBV15 and J is TRBJ2-5; D not resolved. Trimming left V 5 bases short and J 5 bases short, with 12 bases between. Germline V CDR1 and CDR2: LNHNV, YYDKDF (reference sequence). This CDR3 contains 13 residues. This CDR3 is CATSSRLGETQYF. CDR3 DNA sequence: TGTGCCACCAGCTCCCGTCTGGGGGAGACCCAGTACTTC.

The table lists this clonotype with many counts. This rearrangement joins TRBV7-3 to TRBJ2-2; TRBD1 might be the D (5 bases). The V end lost 5 bases, the J end lost 5 bases, and 12 bases lay between the germline ends. Germline V lookup: CDR1 SGHTA, CDR2 FQGTGA. CDR3 length: 14 residues. The CDR3 DNA reads TGTGCCAGCAGCAAGGGGTGGACGACCGGGGAGCTGTTTTTT. Protein: CASSKGWTTGELFF.

This clonotype was counted a few times. The chain has TRBV20-1 and TRBJ2-3, with a weak D call TRBD2 (7 bases). CDR1 is DFQATT, CDR2 SNEGSKA, per germline (reference sequence). CDR3 length: 15 amino acids. V gave up 3 bases and J gave up 1 base, with 14 bases separating them. The CDR3: CSARDFGGRTDTQYF. DNA for the CDR3: TGCAGTGCTAGGGATTTCGGGGGGCGCACAGATACGCAGTATTTT.

This clonotype was recorded at least ten times. The rearrangement joins TRBV12-3 or TRBV12-4 to TRBJ1-2; D possibly corresponds to TRBD1 (6 bases). The CDR3 is 15 residues long. Trimming removed 5 bases from V and 6 bases from J, with 19 bases in between. As DNA, the CDR3 is TGTGCCAGCAGTCTGGGGGCCTCCGTCCCCGATGGCTACACCTTC. Translated, it gives CASSLGASVPDGYTF.

A few counts support this clonotype. This chain links TRBV7-2 with TRBJ2-3, with D possibly being TRBD2 (5 bases). The CDR3 totals 14 residues. Between the trimmed V and J ends, which lost 1 base and 2 bases, there was a span of 7 bases. In germline, CDR1 is SGHTA, CDR2 FQGNSA. This CDR3 is CASSLERNTDTQYF. The CDR3 nucleotides are TGTGCCAGCAGCTTAGAGCGGAACACAGATACGCAGTATTTT.

This clonotype was observed a handful of times. The V call is TRBV3-1, the J call TRBJ1-2, with D hard to call. This CDR3 is 13 amino acids long. V lost 0 bases to trimming and J lost 5 bases, with 7 bases between them. Germline V gives CDR1 LGHDT, CDR2 YNNKEL (reference sequence). The CDR3, as DNA: TGTGCCAGCAGCCAAGAGGACGCGTATGGCTACACCTTC. Protein: CASSQEDAYGYTF. Based on the CDR3 plus reference TRBV3-1 and TRBJ1-2, the full variable domain is DTAVSQTPKYLVTQMGNDKSIKCEQNLGHDTMYWYKQDSKKFLKIMFSYNNKELIINETVPNRFSPKSPDKAHLNLHINSLELGDSAVYFCASSQEDAYGYTFGSGTRLTVV.